This T cell receptor beta chain was sequenced in a study of T-cell memory formation after mild COVID-19. Germline V gene data show CDR1 as SGHVS and CDR2 as FNYEAQ. This CDR3 is 16 amino acids long. V gave up 5 bases and J gave up 4 bases; unmatched junction bases: 11. Broader study findings: CD4/CD8 balance held among clones contracting day 15 to 85, and later expanders leaned CD4+.

TCRdb analysed the 5' RACE reads with MiXCR anew, one entry per CDR3 protein. The top ten hold 8.4% of the sample, which has hundreds of thousands of distinct CDR3 sequences, roughly 21% seen once. This clonotype was recorded a few times. Its antigen is unidentified. The rearrangement uses TRBV7-6 and TRBJ2-7, with 10 positions matching TRBD2. The TCR sequence derives from an adult woman who had mild COVID-19 (a few samples of this study predate the infection). Cell type and time point are not known. The sample was PBMCs or a T cell subset sorted from them (not recorded which). CDR3 amino acids: CASSQGALAGKYEQYF. The CDR3 nucleotides read TGTGCCAGCAGCCAAGGGGCACTAGCGGGGAAGTACGAGCAGTACTTC.